The 9 T cell receptor beta chains given below trace back to one sample, sequenced in a study of T cell responses to AZD1222 COVID-19 vaccine. Assay used: immunoSEQ multiplex PCR; TCRdb lists only in-frame clones, some missing. The table records more than 150,000 clones, 75% to 90% of them present only once. The material sequenced was peripheral blood, taken on day 0 of MenACWY control vaccination. These receptors came from an adult in good health.

The V and J genes are TRBV21-1 and TRBJ2-1; the table names TRBD2, a call not compared with the DNA. TRBV21-1 is listed as a pseudogene. This CDR3 comprises 16 residues. CDR3 sequence: CASSRPGLAGNNEQFF. The CDR3 DNA reads TGTGCCAGCAGCAGGCCGGGACTAGCGGGGAACAATGAGCAGTTCTTC.

The rearrangement uses TRBV28 and TRBJ1-1; no reliable D call. Germline loops: CDR1 MDHEN, CDR2 SYDVKM. The ends were cut back, 4 bases at V and 0 bases at J, with 12 bases in the middle. This CDR3 has 15 residues. The CDR3 DNA is TGTGCCAGCAGTTCTTCCCAGACCATGAACACTGAAGCTTTCTTT. Translating it yields CASSSSQTMNTEAFF. Complete variable domain (other parts from reference TRBV28 and TRBJ1-1): DVKVTQSSRYLVKRTGEKVFLECVQDMDHENMFWYRQDPGLGLRLIYFSYDVKMKEKGDIPEGYSVSREKKERFSLILESASTNQTSMYLCASSSSQTMNTEAFFGQGTRLTVV.

The V gene is TRBV20-1, the J gene TRBJ1-5, with D possibly matching TRBD1 (5 bases). This CDR3 contains 13 residues. Deletions cut 3 bases from V and 1 base from J, with 7 bases between. Germline V CDR1 and CDR2: DFQATT, SNEGSKA (reference sequence). CDR3 loop: CSASQGSNQPQHF. The CDR3 bases are TGCAGTGCTAGTCAGGGCAGCAATCAGCCCCAGCATTTT.

The rearrangement uses TRBV5-1 and TRBJ1-1; D not resolved. V was shortened by 4 bases and J by 2 bases, with 3 bases between the two germline ends. This CDR3 has 11 amino acids. CDR1 and CDR2 from the germline V gene are SGHRS and YFSETQ. The CDR3 sequence: CASSSNTEAFF. CDR3 nucleotide sequence: TGCGCCAGCAGCAGTAACACTGAAGCTTTCTTT.

As to this clone: At the DNA level, this CDR3 is encoded by other sequences in the same sample as well. V gene TRBV28 combines with J gene TRBJ2-7; the match to TRBD1 covers 9 bases. Losses at the gene ends were 6 bases for V and 5 bases for J; bases not matched to a gene: 11. CDR3 length: 15 amino acids. CDR1 MDHEN and CDR2 SYDVKM come from the germline V gene. The CDR3 spells CASSPPGQGFHEQYF. As DNA, the CDR3 is TGTGCCAGCAGCCCCCCGGGACAGGGTTTCCACGAGCAGTACTTC.

This chain links TRBV27 with TRBJ2-2; D is unresolved. The V gene lost 4 bases and the J gene lost 0 bases, with 6 bases spanning the gap. The CDR3 covers 14 residues. From germline, CDR1 is MNHEY and CDR2 SMNVEV (reference sequence). The CDR3 sequence is CASSSGSNTGELFF. As DNA, the CDR3 is TGTGCCAGCAGTTCCGGTTCGAACACCGGGGAGCTGTTTTTT.

V gene TRBV7-3 combines with J gene TRBJ2-3; 7 nucleotides align to TRBD1. From germline, CDR1 is SGHTA and CDR2 FQGTGA. V lost 2 bases and J lost 1; bases outside the gene matches: 0. The CDR3 is 14 amino acids. CDR3 in amino acids: CASSLGQGTDTQYF. CDR3 nucleotides: TGTGCCAGCAGCTTAGGACAGGGCACAGATACGCAGTATTTT.

The chain employs TRBV4-2 and TRBJ1-2; D is possibly TRBD1 (5 bases). There are 15 residues in the CDR3. The germline V and J ends were trimmed by 5 bases and 4 bases, with 17 bases remaining between them. Germline loops: CDR1 LGHNA, CDR2 YNFKEQ. The CDR3, as DNA: TGTGCCAGCAGCTCACCGGGAGGGGAGGGCTATGGCTACACCTTC. This translates into CASSSPGGEGYGYTF.

The chain recombines TRBV21-1 with TRBJ1-5; the table gives TRBD1 as D, unverified against the DNA. TRBV21-1 is termed a pseudogene. The CDR3 has 15 amino acids. CDR3 coding DNA: TGTGCCAGCACCACAGGGGGCGGAAGCAATCAGCCCCAGCATTTT. This gives the protein CASTTGGGSNQPQHF.